This entry features one T cell receptor beta chain sequence. No antigen is known for it. TCRdb keeps only in-frame clones here, not all; method: immunoSEQ multiplex PCR. Among around 70,000 clones listed, more than 75% were seen once. This specimen belongs to a study of T cell responses to AZD1222 COVID-19 vaccine. The study's findings and limits: Baseline seropositives among AZD1222 recipients totaled only 5 to 7.

Germline CDR1 KGHDR, CDR2 SFDVKD. The CDR3 is 12 residues long. The V gene end was trimmed by 10 bases and the J gene end by 5 bases; junction bases not matched to a gene: 2. The source of this sequence is an adult who received the MenACWY meningococcal vaccine as a control. The chain uses TRBV24-1 and TRBJ2-1, with 9 nucleotides matching TRBD2. Specimen: peripheral blood, collected 28 days after the second dose of the MenACWY control vaccine. The CDR3 here is CATSGGHNEQFF. In DNA form, the CDR3 reads TGTGCCACTAGCGGGGGACACAATGAGCAGTTCTTC.